This TCR beta chain was sequenced in a study of blood T cell repertoires in COVID-19. Study overall: The analysed material was cDNA or gDNA that came from T cells, B-cell-depleted T cells, or PBMCs.

No more than 2 weeks before study entry, exposed participants had met a case of COVID-19. Authors' analysis steps: Researchers report that nucleated cell counts were estimated from reference gene primer amplification. Libraries were prepared by immunoSEQ multiplex PCR; TCRdb keeps only in-frame clonotypes and omits some of them. V and J calls and clone size are copied from that table; D and trimming were computed from the DNA. The table lists a few hundred thousand clones, under 90% of them singletons. The V gene's germline CDR1 is LGHDT and CDR2 YNNKEL (reference sequence). This CDR3 is 18 amino acids long. With 1 base clipped from V and 5 bases from J, the junction kept 12 bases outside the gene matches.

This sequence joins TRBV3-1 (or the pseudogene TRBV3-2) and TRBJ2-5; 11 bases fit TRBD2. This clonotype was sampled from a woman aged 50 to 60 who had been exposed to COVID-19. The source material was PBMCs or T cells enriched from blood (not recorded which). The CDR3 sequence is CASSQGAFSGGAFETQYF. For the CDR3, the DNA is TGTGCCAGCAGCCAAGGGGCCTTTAGCGGGGGGGCCTTTGAGACCCAGTACTTC.